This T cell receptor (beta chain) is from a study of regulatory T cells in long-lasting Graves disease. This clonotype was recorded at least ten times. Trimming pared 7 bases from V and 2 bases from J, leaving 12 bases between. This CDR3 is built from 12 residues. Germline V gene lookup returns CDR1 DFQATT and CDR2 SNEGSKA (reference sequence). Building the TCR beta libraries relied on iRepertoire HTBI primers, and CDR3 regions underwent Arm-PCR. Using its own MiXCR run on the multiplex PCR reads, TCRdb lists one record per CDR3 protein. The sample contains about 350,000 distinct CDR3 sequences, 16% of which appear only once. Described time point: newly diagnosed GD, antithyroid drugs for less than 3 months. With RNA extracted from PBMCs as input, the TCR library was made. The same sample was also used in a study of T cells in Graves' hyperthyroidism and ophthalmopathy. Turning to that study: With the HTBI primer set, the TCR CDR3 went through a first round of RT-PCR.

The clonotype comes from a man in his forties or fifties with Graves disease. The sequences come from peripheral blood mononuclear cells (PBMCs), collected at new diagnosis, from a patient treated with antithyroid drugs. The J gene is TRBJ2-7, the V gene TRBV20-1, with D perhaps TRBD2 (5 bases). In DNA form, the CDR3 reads TGCAGTGTAGGACGGGAAGCCTACGAGCAGTACTTC. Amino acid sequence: CSVGREAYEQYF.